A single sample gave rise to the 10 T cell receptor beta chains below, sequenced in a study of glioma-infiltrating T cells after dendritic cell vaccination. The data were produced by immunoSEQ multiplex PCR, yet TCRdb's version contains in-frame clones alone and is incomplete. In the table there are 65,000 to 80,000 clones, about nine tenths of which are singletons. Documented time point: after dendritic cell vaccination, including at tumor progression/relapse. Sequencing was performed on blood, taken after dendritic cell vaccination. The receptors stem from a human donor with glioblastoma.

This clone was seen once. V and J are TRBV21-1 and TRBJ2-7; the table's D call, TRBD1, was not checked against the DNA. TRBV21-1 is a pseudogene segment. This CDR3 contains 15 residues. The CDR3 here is CASSAGTGGAYEQYF. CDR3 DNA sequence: TGTGCCAGCAGCGCTGGGACAGGAGGGGCCTACGAGCAGTACTTC.

The CDR3 loop is CASKRPGGTDTQYF. DNA of the CDR3: TGTGCCAGTAAGCGGCCGGGGGGCACAGATACGCAGTATTTT. The genes are TRBV19 and TRBJ2-3, with D possibly being TRBD2 (6 bases). The V gene's germline CDR1 is LNHDA and CDR2 SQIVND (reference sequence). The CDR3 sequence is 14 residues long. V was clipped by 7 bases and J by 1 base, with 12 bases between them. Supplemented by reference TRBV19 and TRBJ2-3, the full variable domain reads DGGITQSPKYLFRKEGQNVTLSCEQNLNHDAMYWYRQDPGQGLRLIYYSQIVNDFQKGDIAEGYSVSREKKESFPLTVTSAQKNPTAFYLCASKRPGGTDTQYFGPGTRLTVL.

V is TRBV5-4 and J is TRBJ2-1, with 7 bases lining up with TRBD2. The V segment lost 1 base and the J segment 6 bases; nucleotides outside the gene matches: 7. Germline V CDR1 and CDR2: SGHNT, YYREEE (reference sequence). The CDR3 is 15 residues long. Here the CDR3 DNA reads TGTGCCAGCAGCTTGAGGGCTAGCGGACGCAATGAGCAGTTCTTC. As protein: CASSLRASGRNEQFF.

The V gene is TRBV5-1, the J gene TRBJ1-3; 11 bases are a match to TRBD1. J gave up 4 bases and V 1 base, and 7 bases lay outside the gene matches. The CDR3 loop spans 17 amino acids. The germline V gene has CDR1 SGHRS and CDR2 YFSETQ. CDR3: CASSLYPGTGGGNTIYF. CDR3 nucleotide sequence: TGCGCCAGCAGCTTGTATCCGGGGACAGGGGGAGGAAACACCATATATTTT.

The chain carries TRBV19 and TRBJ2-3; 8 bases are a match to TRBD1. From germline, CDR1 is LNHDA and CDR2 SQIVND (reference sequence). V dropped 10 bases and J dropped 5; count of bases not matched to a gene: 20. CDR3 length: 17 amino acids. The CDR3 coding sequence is TGTGCCACCACGAGGGGGAACATGGACAGGGTTGGAGATACGCAGTATTTT. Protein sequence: CATTRGNMDRVGDTQYF.

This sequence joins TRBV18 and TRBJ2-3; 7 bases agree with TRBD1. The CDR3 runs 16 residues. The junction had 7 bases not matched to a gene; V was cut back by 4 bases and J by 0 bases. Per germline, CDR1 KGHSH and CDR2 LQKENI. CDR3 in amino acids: CASSRITGASTDTQYF. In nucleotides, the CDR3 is TGTGCCAGCTCACGCATTACAGGGGCTAGCACAGATACGCAGTATTTT.

CDR3 region: CASSFQAGESNEQFF. CDR3 nucleotides: TGTGCCAGCAGCTTTCAAGCGGGAGAATCCAATGAGCAGTTCTTC. The chain combines TRBV11-3 with TRBJ2-1, with 8 bases lining up with TRBD2. CDR1 is SGHNT and CDR2 is YENEEA in the germline V gene. The CDR3 has 15 residues. Germline trimming cut 3 bases from V and 6 bases from J; bases unmatched to any gene: 7. Filled out from reference TRBV11-3 and TRBJ2-1, the complete variable domain reads EAGVVQSPRYKIIEKKQPVAFWCNPISGHNTLYWYLQNLGQGPELLIRYENEEAVDDSQLPKDRFSAERLKGVDSTLKIQPAELGDSAVYLCASSFQAGESNEQFFGPGTRLTVL.

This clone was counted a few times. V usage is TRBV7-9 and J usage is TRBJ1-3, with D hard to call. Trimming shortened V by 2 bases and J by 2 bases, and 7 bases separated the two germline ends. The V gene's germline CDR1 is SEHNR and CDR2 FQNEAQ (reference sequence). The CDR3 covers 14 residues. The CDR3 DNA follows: TGTGCCAGCAGCTTACGGGGAGCTGGAAACACCATATATTTT. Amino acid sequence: CASSLRGAGNTIYF. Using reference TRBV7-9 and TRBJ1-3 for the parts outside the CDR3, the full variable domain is DTGVSQNPRHKITKRGQNVTFRCDPISEHNRLYWYRQTLGQGPEFLTYFQNEAQLEKSRLLSDRFSAERPKGSFSTLEIQRTEQGDSAMYLCASSLRGAGNTIYFGEGSWLTVV.

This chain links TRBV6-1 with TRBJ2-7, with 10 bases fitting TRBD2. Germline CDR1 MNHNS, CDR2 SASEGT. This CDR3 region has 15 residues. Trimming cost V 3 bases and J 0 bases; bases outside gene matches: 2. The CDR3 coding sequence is TGTGCCAGCAGTGATAGGACTAGCGGCTCCTACGAGCAGTACTTC. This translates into CASSDRTSGSYEQYF.

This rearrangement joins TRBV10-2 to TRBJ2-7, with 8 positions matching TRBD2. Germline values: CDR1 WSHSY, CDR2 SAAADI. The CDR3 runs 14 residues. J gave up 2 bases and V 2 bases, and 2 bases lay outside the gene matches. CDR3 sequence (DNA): TGCGCCAGCAGTGAGACTAGCGGACCCTACGAGCAGTACTTC. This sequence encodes CASSETSGPYEQYF.